This is a list of T cell receptor beta chains from one sample in a study of regulatory T cells in long-lasting Graves disease. TCRdb called the multiplex PCR reads again in MiXCR, with one record for every CDR3 protein. In the table there are about 300,000 distinct CDR3 sequences, 20% to 25% of which are singletons. The sample in question was peripheral blood mononuclear cells (PBMCs), obtained when the disease was refractory, from a patient treated with antithyroid drugs. The origin of the receptors is a female donor with Graves disease. CDR3s include the opening cysteine and the closing phenylalanine or tryptophan. Only some rows state a clone size, as once, few, many or a class for expanded clones.

v_call | clone_size | cdr3_aa
TRBV6-4 | few | CASSINSGQPQHF
TRBV3-1 | - | CAGRQGAGELFF
TRBV7-2 | many | CASSLRGLTYEQYF
TRBV28 | many | CASSFGQPESYEQYF
TRBV9 | many | CASSSPPGQGAAEQETQYF
TRBV3-1 | many | CASSPTGQPNEKLFF
TRBV7-2 | few | CASSLSVGGTEAFF
TRBV27 | many | CASSFEGSGNTEAFF
TRBV5-1 | many | CASSSGQNYEQYF
TRBV28 | many | CASSPAGQGGNSPLHF
TRBV12-3/TRBV12-4 | many | CASSFGVGSYEQYF
TRBV5-5 | - | CASSLEGLYEQYF
TRBV20-1 | few | CSARRQGFLGRAVTDTQYF
TRBV9 | - | CASSVEVSSAEQYF
TRBV28 | few | CASSWGRPVREQYF
TRBV4-3 | few | CASSLAPNQPQHF
TRBV10-3 | few | CAISESTGTGGYEQYF
TRBV6-5 | - | CASSFSYYEQYF
TRBV7-2 | many | CASSLSRGPETQYF
TRBV5-5 | - | CASSSGLGVETQYF
TRBV5-1 | few | CASSHDRTGEKLFF
TRBV29-1 | many | CSVLQGVDYGYTF
TRBV6-4 | - | CASSELAGGGDEQFF
TRBV7-8 | few | CASSLALAGGYTGELFF
TRBV7-9 | - | CASSFWGGLSYSGANVLTF
TRBV29-1 | many | CSVEDRGRPGGETQYF
TRBV7-9 | - | CASSLTEYDQPQHF
TRBV5-1 | few | CASSWGQGAIEQYF
TRBV30 | - | CAWSVAEKLFF
TRBV6-1 | - | CASRGGQGYEQYF
TRBV12-3/TRBV12-4 | - | CASRIQGPTGEKLFF
TRBV5-1 | few | CASSSAVYQETQYF
TRBV13 | - | CASSSRRGQETQYF
TRBV28 | many | CASSLMGSGNEKLFF
TRBV7-9 | many | CASSDPTGGATEAFF
TRBV29-1 | - | CSVGHRGQGYTF
TRBV3-1 | few | CASSQGDLSGSFF
TRBV6-1 | few | CASSRDRRQETQYF
TRBV28 | many | CASSEWTARANEKLFF
TRBV10-3 | few | CAISDVGPGEETQYF
TRBV6-1 | few | CASTQGAGSPLHF
TRBV5-6 | - | CASSRDSKNIQYF
TRBV28 | - | CASSLAGPGDTQYF
TRBV6-1 | - | CASRLKGLEDTQYF
TRBV5-1 | few | CASSQSNGELFF
TRBV7-9 | - | CASSSGTPLYNEQFF
TRBV6-2/TRBV6-3 | many | CASRATGQLKPQHF
TRBV6-1 | - | CASSHAGPQRVPYEQYF
TRBV5-1 | many | CASSLALGGSAEQYF
TRBV29-1 | - | CSVEPVGGPGGYQETQYF
TRBV5-1 | - | CASLLVRWVQETQYF
TRBV6-6 | many | CASSYSRAGYEQYF
TRBV7-2 | - | CASSEGGLWSPLHF
TRBV7-2 | many | CASSLDGGLNYEQYF